A selection of T cell receptor beta chains follows, all from one sample in a study of cytomegalovirus exposure and HLA in healthy donors. Sequencing was performed with immunoSEQ multiplex PCR; in TCRdb, only in-frame clones are kept and a portion is missing. Among approximately 120,000 clones listed, around 77% were seen once. Sequencing was performed on PBMCs. Every receptor here comes from a woman between 40 and 55 years old in good health and CMV-seropositive. Both conserved end residues are part of each CDR3. The D gene is left open where the match is weak. Size values are once, few and many counts, or a class for expanded clones, and some rows have none.

D: .; V: TRBV2; J: TRBJ2-4; size: .; CDR3: CASSESGWEAGF; DNA: TGTGCCAGCAGTGAAAGCGGGTGGGAGGCCGGTTTC
D: .; V: TRBV29-1; J: TRBJ1-1; size: once; CDR3: CSGGHQNTEAFF; DNA: TGCAGCGGGGGACACCAGAACACTGAAGCTTTCTTT
D: .; V: TRBV19; J: TRBJ2-5; size: .; CDR3: CASSRTGRGSETQYF; DNA: TGTGCCAGTAGTAGGACAGGGAGGGGGTCAGAGACCCAGTACTTC
D: .; V: TRBV6-6; J: TRBJ2-3; size: .; CDR3: CASSRTGGDTQYF; DNA: TGTGCCAGCAGCCGGACTGGCGGGGATACGCAGTATTTT
D: .; V: TRBV28; J: TRBJ1-5; size: .; CDR3: CASSSTREGGGNQPQHF; DNA: TGTGCCAGCAGTTCCACCCGGGAAGGGGGGGGCAATCAGCCCCAGCATTTT
D: .; V: TRBV5-1; J: TRBJ2-5; size: .; CDR3: CASSRTGTPGETQYF; DNA: TGCGCCAGCAGCAGAACCGGGACACCCGGGGAGACCCAGTACTTC
D: TRBD2; V: TRBV18; J: TRBJ2-7; size: .; CDR3: CASSPGLAGGPVYGQYF; DNA: TGTGCCAGCTCACCCGGACTAGCGGGAGGGCCTGTCTACGGGCAGTACTTC
D: TRBD1; V: TRBV4-1; J: TRBJ2-7; size: .; CDR3: CASSQRTGNYEQYF; DNA: TGCGCCAGCAGCCAAAGGACAGGTAACTACGAGCAGTACTTC
D: TRBD2; V: TRBV30; J: TRBJ2-7; size: once; CDR3: CAWSSRTSGVPYEQYF; DNA: TGTGCCTGGAGTTCCAGGACTAGCGGGGTCCCCTACGAGCAGTACTTC
D: .; V: TRBV6-5; J: TRBJ2-1; size: .; CDR3: CASRSQSEQFF; DNA: TGTGCCAGCAGGTCTCAGTCCGAGCAGTTCTTC
D: .; V: TRBV12-2; J: TRBJ1-1; size: few; CDR3: CASRLEGGRNTEAFF; DNA: TGTGCAAGTCGCTTAGAGGGGGGGCGGAACACTGAAGCTTTCTTT
D: .; V: TRBV11-2; J: TRBJ2-3; size: few; CDR3: CASSLYGDTQYF; DNA: TGTGCCAGCAGCTTATACGGGGATACGCAGTATTTT
D: TRBD2; V: TRBV5-6; J: TRBJ2-3; size: .; CDR3: CASSFATSGRDTQYF; DNA: TGTGCCAGCAGCTTCGCGACTAGCGGACGGGATACGCAGTATTTT
D: TRBD2; V: TRBV9; J: TRBJ2-1; size: .; CDR3: CASSVGGLAGGEQFF; DNA: TGTGCCAGCAGCGTAGGAGGACTAGCGGGAGGAGAGCAGTTCTTC
D: TRBD2; V: TRBV4-2; J: TRBJ2-7; size: .; CDR3: CASSQDMGLGYEQYF; DNA: TGTGCCAGCAGCCAAGACATGGGACTAGGCTACGAGCAGTACTTC
D: .; V: TRBV6-5; J: TRBJ1-1; size: .; CDR3: CASSYSTRGGSTEAFF; DNA: TGTGCCAGCAGTTACAGTACCCGCGGCGGGAGCACTGAAGCTTTCTTT
D: .; V: TRBV11-2; J: TRBJ2-7; size: .; CDR3: CASSLQGGLSTYEQYF; DNA: TGTGCCAGCAGTTTGCAGGGGGGCCTCTCCACCTACGAGCAGTACTTC
D: .; V: TRBV15; J: TRBJ2-1; size: .; CDR3: CATSRDLLRDSYNEQFF; DNA: TGTGCCACCAGCAGAGATCTCTTGAGGGACTCCTACAATGAGCAGTTCTTC
D: TRBD2; V: TRBV30; J: TRBJ2-7; size: .; CDR3: CAWGTTEYEQYF; DNA: TGTGCCTGGGGGACTACGGAGTACGAGCAGTACTTC
D: .; V: TRBV5-3; J: TRBJ2-1; size: few; CDR3: CARRPRQAFYNEQFF; DNA: TGTGCCAGAAGGCCCCGACAGGCTTTCTACAATGAGCAGTTCTTC